Given below is one T cell receptor (beta chain) in context. This specimen comes from a study of blood T cell repertoires in COVID-19. Study-wide context: The analysed material was cDNA or gDNA that came from T cells, B-cell-depleted T cells, or PBMCs.

The protocol was immunoSEQ multiplex PCR, while the TCRdb copy is restricted to in-frame clones and leaves out a portion. The sample holds about 95,000 clones, approximately 84% seen once. V gave up 6 bases and J gave up 2 bases, with 19 bases separating them. Germline V gene sequence: CDR1 SNHLY, CDR2 FYNNEI. This CDR3 spans 16 amino acids. The receptor's source is an elderly man with active or convalescent COVID-19. Input material: peripheral blood. The genes are TRBV2 and TRBJ1-2, with D perhaps matching TRBD1 (6 bases). CDR3 residues: CASSSSYPTGNYGYTF. CDR3 nucleotides: TGTGCCAGCAGCAGTAGTTATCCCACAGGGAACTATGGCTACACCTTC.